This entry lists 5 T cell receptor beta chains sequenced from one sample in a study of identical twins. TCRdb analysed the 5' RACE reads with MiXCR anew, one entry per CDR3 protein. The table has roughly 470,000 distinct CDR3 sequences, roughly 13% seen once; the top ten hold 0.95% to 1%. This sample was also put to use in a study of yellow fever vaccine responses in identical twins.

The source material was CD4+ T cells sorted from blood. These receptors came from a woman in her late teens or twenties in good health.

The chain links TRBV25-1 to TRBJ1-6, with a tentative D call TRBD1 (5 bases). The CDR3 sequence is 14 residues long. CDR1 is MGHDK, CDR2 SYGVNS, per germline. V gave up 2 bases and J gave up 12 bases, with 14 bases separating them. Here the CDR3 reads CASSEAGGGVPLHF. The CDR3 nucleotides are TGTGCCAGCAGTGAAGCCGGGGGAGGCGTACCCCTCCACTTT. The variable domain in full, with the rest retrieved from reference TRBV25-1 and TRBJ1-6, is EADIYQTPRYLVIGTGKKITLECSQTMGHDKMYWYQQDPGMELHLIHYSYGVNSTEKGDLSSESTVSRIRTEHFPLTLESARPSHTSQYLCASSEAGGGVPLHFGNGTRLTVT.

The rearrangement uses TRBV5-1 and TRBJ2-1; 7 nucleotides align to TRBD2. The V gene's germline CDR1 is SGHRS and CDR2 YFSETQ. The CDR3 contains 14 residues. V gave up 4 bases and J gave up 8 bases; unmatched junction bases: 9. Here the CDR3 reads CASSIGLVGDEQFF. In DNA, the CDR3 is TGCGCCAGCAGCATCGGACTAGTTGGGGATGAGCAGTTCTTC.

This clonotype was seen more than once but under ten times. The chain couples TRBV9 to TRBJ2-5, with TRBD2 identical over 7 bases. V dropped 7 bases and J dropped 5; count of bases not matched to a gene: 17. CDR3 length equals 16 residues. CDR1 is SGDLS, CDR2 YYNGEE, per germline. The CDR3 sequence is CASGGVLAHRMETQYF. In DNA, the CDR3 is TGTGCCAGCGGGGGGGTTCTAGCCCACAGGATGGAGACCCAGTACTTC.

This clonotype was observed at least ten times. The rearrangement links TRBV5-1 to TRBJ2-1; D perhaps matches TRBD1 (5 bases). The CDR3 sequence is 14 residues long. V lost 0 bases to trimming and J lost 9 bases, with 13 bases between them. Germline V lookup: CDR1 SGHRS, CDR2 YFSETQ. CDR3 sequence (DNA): TGCGCCAGCAGCTTGGGCCAGGGTGTAGGTGAGCAGTTCTTC. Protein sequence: CASSLGQGVGEQFF.

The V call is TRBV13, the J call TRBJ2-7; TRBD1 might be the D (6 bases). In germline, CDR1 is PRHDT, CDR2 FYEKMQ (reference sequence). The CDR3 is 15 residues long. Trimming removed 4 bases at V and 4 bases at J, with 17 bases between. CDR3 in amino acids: CASSSTRDTAYEQYF. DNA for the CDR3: TGTGCCAGCAGCTCAACCCGGGACACTGCGTACGAGCAGTACTTC. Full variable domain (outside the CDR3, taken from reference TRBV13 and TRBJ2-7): AAGVIQSPRHLIKEKRETATLKCYPIPRHDTVYWYQQGPGQDPQFLISFYEKMQSDKGSIPDRFSAQQFSDYHSELNMSSLELGDSALYFCASSSTRDTAYEQYFGPGTRLTVT.